The 29 T cell receptor beta chains reported below all come from one sample, sequenced in a study of post-analysis software for immune sequencing data. Whole-study findings and limits: Elevated frequency relative to controls characterized four to six TRBV segments in patients, TRBV5-6, TRBV5-1 and TRBV20-1 among them.

The library was made from cDNA and included unique molecular identifiers. TCRdb analysed the PCR reads with MiXCR anew, one entry per CDR3 protein. Altogether about 500,000 distinct CDR3 sequences are present, approximately 45% being singletons, with the ten largest covering 9.5% to 13%. For these receptors, no antigen is known. Sequenced input: blood. The receptors were gathered from a girl aged 10-17 years with multiple sclerosis.

This chain joins TRBV2 and TRBJ2-2; D is ambiguous. Between the trimmed V and J ends, which lost 2 bases and 3 bases, there was a span of 10 bases. The germline gives CDR1 SNHLY, CDR2 FYNNEI. The CDR3 is 15 residues long. This chain's CDR3 is CASSEPPSYTGELFF. DNA for the CDR3: TGTGCCAGCAGTGAACCGCCCAGTTACACCGGGGAGCTGTTTTTT.

The V and J genes are TRBV7-2 and TRBJ2-6; the D call may be TRBD1 or TRBD2 (5 bases each). The CDR3 loop spans 17 amino acids. The V gene's germline CDR1 is SGHTA and CDR2 FQGNSA. V shed 1 base and J shed 0 bases, with 10 bases lying between them. CDR3 loop: CASSLGVGDSGANVLTF. DNA of the CDR3: TGTGCCAGCAGCTTAGGGGTGGGGGACTCTGGGGCCAACGTCCTGACTTTC.

The CDR3 DNA is TGTGCCAGCAGTGACGGGAGCTCCTACAATGAGCAGTTCTTC. This translates into CASSDGSSYNEQFF. This chain uses TRBV6-4 with TRBJ2-1, with TRBD2 as a possible D gene (5 bases). V lost 2 bases and J lost 0, with 5 bases in between. This CDR3 spans 14 amino acids. From germline, CDR1 is MRHNA and CDR2 SNTAGT.

The CDR3 here is CSVVRDYEQYF. CDR3 nucleotide sequence: TGCAGCGTGGTCAGGGACTACGAGCAGTACTTC. The rearrangement uses TRBV29-1 and TRBJ2-7, with D possibly being TRBD1 (5 bases). Between the trimmed V and J ends, which lost 6 bases and 3 bases, there was a span of 9 bases. Germline V CDR1 and CDR2: SQVTM, ANQGSEA. This CDR3 is 11 amino acids long.

The V call is TRBV5-1, the J call TRBJ1-2, with D perhaps matching TRBD1 (5 bases). The CDR3 is made up of 13 amino acids. V lost 4 bases and J lost 3, with 10 bases in between. Germline-derived CDR1 and CDR2 are SGHRS and YFSETQ. This chain's CDR3 is CASSPQEDYGYTF. The CDR3 nucleotides are TGCGCCAGCAGCCCACAGGAGGACTATGGCTACACCTTC.

This chain connects TRBV20-1 to TRBJ1-5, with D unclear. Germline-derived CDR1 and CDR2 are DFQATT and SNEGSKA (reference sequence). V was trimmed by 0 bases and J by 2 bases, leaving 5 bases between them. This CDR3 is built from 13 residues. CDR3 protein: CSAREAGNQPQHF. The CDR3 DNA reads as TGCAGTGCTAGAGAGGCCGGCAATCAGCCCCAGCATTTT.

The gene calls are TRBV6-2 or TRBV6-3 and TRBJ2-1, with 13 bases that match TRBD2. V trimming: 2 bases; J trimming: 6 bases; junction bases outside the gene matches: 4. Germline values: CDR1 MNHEY, CDR2 SVGEGT. The CDR3 is made up of 16 amino acids. CDR3 protein: CASSYRRTSGSNEQFF. DNA for the CDR3: TGTGCCAGCAGTTACCGGAGGACTAGCGGGAGCAATGAGCAGTTCTTC.

This clonotype was found a few times. This chain joins TRBV6-5 and TRBJ2-7; D perhaps matches TRBD1 (6 bases). CDR1 is MNHEY, CDR2 SVGAGI, per germline. The CDR3 is 14 residues long. V lost 2 bases and J 3 bases, leaving 11 bases between the germline ends. CDR3 region: CASSYGQKNYEQYF. The CDR3 nucleotides are TGTGCCAGCAGTTACGGACAGAAAAACTACGAGCAGTACTTC.

The V and J genes are TRBV2 and TRBJ2-5, with a possible D match to TRBD2 (5 bases). The assigned J gene may be wrong: the sequence end matches TRBJ2-7 better. CDR3 size: 12 residues. The germline V gene encodes CDR1 SNHLY and CDR2 FYNNEI. The CDR3: CASSEVANEQYF. CDR3 DNA: TGTGCCAGCAGTGAGGTAGCGAACGAGCAGTACTTC.

V gene TRBV6-1 combines with J gene TRBJ1-5; no definite D call. The V gene lost 2 bases and the J gene lost 6 bases, with 8 bases spanning the gap. This CDR3 region has 13 residues. The germline V gene encodes CDR1 MNHNS and CDR2 SASEGT. The CDR3 region has the DNA TGTGCCAGCAGTGAACACTGGGGTCAGCCCCAGCATTTT. Translated: CASSEHWGQPQHF.

This clonotype was detected a few times. In nucleotides, the CDR3 is TGTGCCAGCAGTCTCAGGACTAGCGGGGCTAATGAGCAGTTCTTC. Translating gives CASSLRTSGANEQFF. The rearrangement links TRBV12-3 or TRBV12-4 to TRBJ2-1, with 12 bases lining up with TRBD2. V shed 5 bases, J shed 7 bases, and the junction held 6 bases outside the gene matches. The CDR3 has 15 amino acids.

This clonotype was seen more than once but under ten times. J is TRBJ1-2 and V is TRBV20-1; tentatively, D is TRBD1 (6 bases). CDR3 length: 14 amino acids. Trimming removed 6 bases at V and 7 bases at J, with 21 bases between. From germline, CDR1 is DFQATT and CDR2 SNEGSKA (reference sequence). The CDR3 DNA reads as TGCAGTGCGAGATGGCCAGGGGTACACTTTGGCTACACCTTC. Its translation is CSARWPGVHFGYTF.

The chain recombines TRBV6-5 with TRBJ2-2; TRBD1 agrees at 8 bases. CDR3 size: 14 residues. The germline V gene has CDR1 MNHEY and CDR2 SVGAGI. J lost 5 bases, V lost 5 bases, and 4 bases had no gene match. Written as DNA, the CDR3 is TGTGCCAGCAGTCCGGACAGGGCGACCGGGGAGCTGTTTTTT. Protein sequence: CASSPDRATGELFF.

This chain uses TRBV4-1 with TRBJ1-2; TRBD1 is a possible D gene (6 bases). The germline V gene has CDR1 MGHRA and CDR2 YSYEKL. This CDR3 has 15 residues. The V gene lost 4 bases and the J gene lost 4 bases, with 16 bases spanning the gap. This chain's CDR3 is CASSPHREEFYGYTF. Here the CDR3 DNA reads TGCGCCAGCAGCCCGCACAGGGAGGAGTTCTATGGCTACACCTTC.

This clonotype has a handful of counts. The chain couples TRBV24-1 to TRBJ2-7, with 7 bases identical to TRBD1. The CDR3 covers 12 residues. V was clipped by 9 bases and J by 5 bases; unmatched bases: 6. Germline loops: CDR1 KGHDR, CDR2 SFDVKD. CDR3: CATANRGDEQYF. The CDR3 DNA reads as TGTGCCACCGCAAACAGGGGCGACGAGCAGTACTTC.

This clonotype showed up just a few times. V and J are TRBV5-1 and TRBJ2-7, with D hard to call. The V end lost 2 bases, the J end lost 1 base, and 7 bases lay between the germline ends. CDR1 and CDR2 from the germline V gene are SGHRS and YFSETQ. The CDR3 loop spans 13 amino acids. This chain's CDR3 is CASSFAASYEQYF. CDR3 DNA sequence: TGCGCCAGCAGCTTTGCGGCGTCCTACGAGCAGTACTTC.

The chain combines TRBV4-2 with TRBJ1-4, with a possible D match to TRBD1 (6 bases). This CDR3 comprises 16 residues. V was shortened by 1 base and J by 8 bases, with 17 bases between the two germline ends. Germline values: CDR1 LGHNA, CDR2 YNFKEQ. The CDR3 bases are TGTGCCAGCAGCCAAGTCTTAGGGCAGGGGAAAGAAAAACTGTTTTTT. It encodes CASSQVLGQGKEKLFF.

The V call is TRBV5-1, the J call TRBJ1-1; perhaps TRBD1 as D (6 bases). CDR3 size: 14 residues. The ends were cut back, 4 bases at V and 4 bases at J, with 14 bases in the middle. Per germline, CDR1 SGHRS and CDR2 YFSETQ. The CDR3 loop is CASSLPGQTTEAFF. For the CDR3, the DNA is TGCGCCAGCAGCCTCCCCGGACAGACCACTGAAGCTTTCTTT.

The chain employs TRBV7-6 and TRBJ2-5; tentative D call: TRBD2 (5 bases). Germline assignment: CDR1 SGHVS and CDR2 FNYEAQ. V was shortened by 2 bases and J by 2 bases, with 6 bases between the two germline ends. The CDR3 length is 13 residues. CDR3 sequence reads: CASSLWEQETQYF. In DNA form, the CDR3 reads TGTGCCAGCAGCTTATGGGAGCAAGAGACCCAGTACTTC.

This clonotype was seen more than once but under ten times. This chain links TRBV4-1 with TRBJ2-7; D unclear. CDR1 is MGHRA, CDR2 YSYEKL, per germline. The CDR3 is 14 amino acids. V was pared by 5 bases and J by 2 bases, with 13 bases between. The CDR3 loop reads CASSSLHTAYEQYF. The DNA for the CDR3 is TGCGCCAGCAGCTCCCTACACACGGCCTACGAGCAGTACTTC.

This clonotype was seen a few times. The chain couples TRBV7-2 to TRBJ2-1; possible D gene TRBD2, 6 bases. V lost 3 bases to trimming and J lost 5 bases, with 14 bases between them. Germline V CDR1 and CDR2: SGHTA, FQGNSA. The CDR3 spans 15 residues. In nucleotides, the CDR3 is TGTGCCAGCAGCTTCATGGGAGGAGAGAACAATGAGCAGTTCTTC. Residues: CASSFMGGENNEQFF.

The chain recombines TRBV5-6 with TRBJ1-5; TRBD1 matches at 12 bases. The J segment lost 6 bases and the V segment lost 0 bases, leaving 7 bases of the junction unmatched. Germline CDR1 SGHDT, CDR2 YYEEEE. The CDR3 runs 17 residues. DNA for the CDR3: TGTGCCAGCAGCTTGGCAGGGACAGGGGGCGCTTTTCAGCCCCAGCATTTT. This translates into CASSLAGTGGAFQPQHF. Full variable domain (outside the CDR3, taken from reference TRBV5-6 and TRBJ1-5): DAGVTQSPTHLIKTRGQQVTLRCSPKSGHDTVSWYQQALGQGPQFIFQYYEEEERQRGNFPDRFSGHQFPNYSSELNVNALLLGDSALYLCASSLAGTGGAFQPQHFGDGTRLSIL.

This rearrangement joins TRBV4-1 to TRBJ2-5, with D tentatively TRBD1 (5 bases). Germline V lookup: CDR1 MGHRA, CDR2 YSYEKL. V lost 8 bases and J lost 0, with 10 bases in between. The CDR3 is 13 amino acids. In DNA, the CDR3 is TGCGCCAGCGGGGCCTGGAACCAAGAGACCCAGTACTTC. Protein product: CASGAWNQETQYF.

As to this clonotype: The germline gene is not matched at one end of the junction; a read error may be the cause. The gene calls are TRBV7-3 and TRBJ2-2; TRBD2 aligns across 8 bases. The CDR3 is 19 amino acids. In germline, CDR1 is SGHTA, CDR2 FQGTGA. The CDR3 protein is CASSLRTGMRGEKTGERFF. The CDR3 DNA reads as TGTGCCAGCAGCTTGAGGACTGGGATGCGGGGGGAAAAGACCGGGGAGCGGTTTTTT.

The chain combines TRBV19 with TRBJ1-1, with unresolved D. Germline CDR1 reads LNHDA; CDR2 reads SQIVND (reference sequence). V was shortened by 3 bases and J by 1 base, with 9 bases between the two germline ends. The CDR3 length is 14 residues. The CDR3 loop is CASSIGLTNTEAFF. CDR3 nucleotide sequence: TGTGCCAGTAGTATTGGACTGACGAACACTGAAGCTTTCTTT.

The chain has TRBV7-2 and TRBJ1-1; D unclear. This CDR3 is 12 amino acids long. The V end lost 1 base, the J end lost 7 bases, and 7 bases lay between the germline ends. From germline, CDR1 is SGHTA and CDR2 FQGNSA. The CDR3 is CASSLGWGEAFF. The CDR3 nucleotides read TGTGCCAGCAGCTTAGGCTGGGGTGAAGCTTTCTTT. The full variable domain, completed using reference TRBV7-2 and TRBJ1-1, is GAGVSQSPSNKVTEKGKDVELRCDPISGHTALYWYRQSLGQGLEFLIYFQGNSAPDKSGLPSDRFSAERTGGSVSTLTIQRTQQEDSAVYLCASSLGWGEAFFGQGTRLTVV.

The gene calls are TRBV5-1 and TRBJ2-1, with 7 bases matching TRBD1. Germline CDR1 SGHRS, CDR2 YFSETQ. The J segment lost 5 bases and the V segment lost 0 bases, leaving 11 bases of the junction unmatched. The CDR3 runs 17 residues. The CDR3 DNA follows: TGCGCCAGCAGCTTGGTCGCGCTCGGGACAGCCGACAATGAGCAGTTCTTC. This gives the protein CASSLVALGTADNEQFF. Filled out from reference TRBV5-1 and TRBJ2-1, the complete variable domain reads KAGVTQTPRYLIKTRGQQVTLSCSPISGHRSVSWYQQTPGQGLQFLFEYFSETQRNKGNFPGRFSGRQFSNSRSEMNVSTLELGDSALYLCASSLVALGTADNEQFFGPGTRLTVL.

This clonotype showed up just a few times. The chain uses TRBV28 and TRBJ2-3; D uncertain. The CDR3 length is 13 residues. V lost 2 bases to trimming and J lost 2 bases, with 5 bases between them. The germline CDR1 and CDR2 sequences are MDHEN and SYDVKM. CDR3 nucleotide sequence: TGTGCCAGCAGTTTAGGGCACACAGATACGCAGTATTTT. Translating gives CASSLGHTDTQYF.

The V and J genes are TRBV20-1 and TRBJ1-6, with a tentative D call TRBD1 (5 bases). Trimming pared 6 bases from V and 4 bases from J, leaving 13 bases between. This CDR3 contains 14 residues. Germline CDR1 is DFQATT and CDR2 is SNEGSKA (reference sequence). The CDR3 DNA sequence: TGCAGTGCCTCGTCGGGGCTGTATAATTCACCCCTCCACTTT. The encoded protein is CSASSGLYNSPLHF.